The 16 T cell receptor beta chains below come from one sample, sequenced in a study of T cells in women clearing cervical HPV infection (dated by TCRdb to the late 2010s). The library was produced with the immunoSEQ multiplex PCR assay. TCRdb obtained this table from immuneACCESS and retained in-frame rearrangements with V and J assigned. These tables miss some clones; where compared with another copy, unresolved V genes account for less than half of the shortfall, and the remainder is unexplained. In this sample's table one finds around 44,000 clones. In total, the top ten clones hold 7.6% of the sample. Sequencing was carried out using blood buffy coat. The receptors come from a woman between 18 and 70 years old with a cervical HPV16 infection that either progressed to CIN3+ or cleared (not recorded which).

About this clone: The missing CDR3 end, 3 residues past where the read stops, is filled in from the germline J gene. The chain is built from TRBV5-1 and TRBJ1-1, with unresolved D. The CDR3 sequence is 14 residues long. Trimming shortened V by 3 bases and J by 2 bases, and 11 bases separated the two germline ends. Germline CDR1 is SGHRS and CDR2 is YFSETQ. CDR3 bases read: TGCGCCAGCAGCTGGGCCCCGGTAAACACTGAA. It codes for CASSWAPVNTE. The full CDR3 protein reads CASSWAPVNTEAFF.

A remark on this clone: From the germline J gene comes the end of the CDR3, since the read stops 3 residues before it. The V gene is TRBV18, the J gene TRBJ1-2, with a weak D call TRBD1 (5 bases). Germline V CDR1 and CDR2: KGHSH, LQKENI. This CDR3 has 14 amino acids. CDR3 bases read: TGTGCCAGCTCACCTTCGACAGCCCCCCAAGGC. It specifies CASSPSTAPQG. In full, the CDR3 is CASSPSTAPQGYTF. Looking up the rest from reference TRBV18 and TRBJ1-2 gives the full variable domain: NAGVMQNPRHLVRRRGQEARLRCSPMKGHSHVYWYRQLPEEGLKFMVYLQKENIIDESGMPKERFSAEFPKEGPSILRIQQVVRGDSAAYFCASSPSTAPQGYTFGSGTRLTVV.

As for this clone: The sequenced fragment ends 3 residues before the CDR3 boundary, so the rest is inferred from the germline J gene. The chain recombines TRBV20-1 with TRBJ2-5, with TRBD1 matching 7 bases. Germline CDR1 and CDR2: DFQATT and SNEGSKA (reference sequence). The J segment lost 5 bases and the V segment lost 6 bases, leaving 9 bases of the junction unmatched. This CDR3 is built from 13 residues. The sequenced part of the CDR3 DNA is TGCAGTGCACTCGGTGACAGGGACGAGACC. This sequence encodes CSALGDRDET. The entire CDR3 protein is CSALGDRDETQYF.

Partial CDR3 DNA: TGTGCCAGCAGTGAGGGCCCGGTAGAGACC. It yields the protein CASSEGPVET. The full CDR3 sequence reads CASSEGPVETQYF. This chain links TRBV2 with TRBJ2-5; D unresolved. The CDR3 end falls 3 residues outside the read, so it is completed with the germline J gene. This CDR3 has 13 amino acids. CDR1 is SNHLY, CDR2 FYNNEI, per germline. Between the trimmed V and J ends, which lost 3 bases and 4 bases, there was a span of 9 bases.

Comments on this clone: The observed sequence ends 3 residues before the CDR3 terminus, with the missing tail filled in from the germline J gene. The chain uses TRBV3-1 (or the pseudogene TRBV3-2) and TRBJ1-3, with 8 nucleotides matching TRBD1. The germline gives CDR1 LGHDT, CDR2 YNNKEL (reference sequence). Trimming took 2 bases from V and 4 from J; bases not matched to a gene: 7. The CDR3 totals 16 residues. The sequenced CDR3 bases are TGTGCCAGCAGCCAAACAGGGGGTTATTCCGGAAACACC. It yields the protein CASSQTGGYSGNT. The whole CDR3 is CASSQTGGYSGNTIYF.

For this clone: The read falls 3 residues short of the CDR3 end, and the missing part is taken from the germline J gene. The V gene is TRBV5-4, the J gene TRBJ1-1; D possibly corresponds to TRBD1 (6 bases). CDR3 length equals 15 residues. In germline, CDR1 is SGHNT, CDR2 YYREEE (reference sequence). V lost 4 bases, J lost 0 bases, and 13 bases lay in between. The CDR3: CASSAGQILNTEAFF. The CDR3 DNA, read in part, is TGTGCCAGCAGCGCCGGACAGATTCTGAACACTGAA.

On this clone itself: The sequence runs out 3 residues before the end of the CDR3; the remainder is reconstructed from the germline J gene. This chain joins TRBV10-3 and TRBJ2-1; the D is unclear. V gave up 8 bases and J gave up 6 bases, with 17 bases separating them. The germline gives CDR1 ENHRY, CDR2 SYGVKD. The length of the CDR3 is 14 residues. The CDR3 is CAIGLAEIGNEQFF. Partial CDR3 DNA: TGTGCCATCGGTTTAGCTGAAATAGGCAATGAG.

On this clone: The read ends 3 residues shy of where the CDR3 ends; the end is completed using the germline J gene. V gene TRBV2 combines with J gene TRBJ1-6, with 9 bases identical to TRBD1. The germline V gene has CDR1 SNHLY and CDR2 FYNNEI. With V trimmed by 4 bases and J by 9 bases, 7 bases remained unmatched. This CDR3 is built from 15 residues. The part of the CDR3 DNA that was read is TGTGCCAGCAGTGCCGCTCGGACAGGGGCTTCACCC. Amino acid sequence: CASSAARTGASP. In full, the CDR3 is CASSAARTGASPLHF. The full variable domain, with the rest looked up from reference TRBV2 and TRBJ1-6, is EPEVTQTPSHQVTQMGQEVILRCVPISNHLYFYWYRQILGQKVEFLVSFYNNEISEKSEIFDDQFSVERPDGSNFTLKIRSTKLEDSAMYFCASSAARTGASPLHFGNGTRLTVT.

Concerning this clone itself: Coverage ceases 3 residues before the CDR3 finishes, and the germline J gene fills in the end. V is TRBV5-1 and J is TRBJ1-1; 7 nucleotides agree with TRBD1. The CDR3 contains 14 residues. CDR1 SGHRS and CDR2 YFSETQ come from the germline V gene. With V trimmed by 0 bases and J by 4 bases, 3 bases remained unmatched. The sequenced part of the CDR3 DNA is TGCGCCAGCAGCTTGGCCGGGACAGTCACTGAA. Protein: CASSLAGTVTE. Given in full, the CDR3 is CASSLAGTVTEAFF.

As for this clone: The read terminates 3 residues before the CDR3 end, so the remaining end is supplied by the germline J gene. This chain joins TRBV18 and TRBJ1-3; possibly TRBD1 for D (6 bases). The CDR3 is 16 amino acids. CDR1 and CDR2 from the germline V gene are KGHSH and LQKENI. The V end lost 2 bases, the J end lost 4 bases, and 15 bases lay between the germline ends. The CDR3 reads CASSPAQGVAGNTIYF. Partial CDR3 DNA: TGTGCCAGCTCACCAGCACAGGGAGTCGCCGGAAACACC.

Notes on this clone: The read finishes 3 residues shy of the CDR3 end, and the germline J gene is used to complete it. The chain employs TRBV12-3 or TRBV12-4 and TRBJ2-5, with TRBD2 identical over 8 bases. The V segment lost 1 base and the J segment 7 bases; nucleotides outside the gene matches: 5. There are 14 residues in the CDR3. The DNA read from the CDR3 is TGTGCCAGCAGTTTAGGCCGGGGGGGTTGGACC. It specifies CASSLGRGGWT. The entire CDR3 protein is CASSLGRGGWTQYF.

On this clone: The sequence runs out 3 residues before the end of the CDR3; the remainder is reconstructed from the germline J gene. The V and J genes are TRBV5-6 and TRBJ2-1, with D possibly being TRBD1 (6 bases). The V end was cut by 2 bases, the J end by 5 bases, with 11 bases between. The CDR3 is 14 amino acids. CDR1 and CDR2 (germline): SGHDT, YYEEEE. The CDR3: CASSFYQGNNEQFF. CDR3 DNA (partial): TGTGCCAGCAGCTTCTATCAGGGGAACAATGAG.

Turning to this clone: The CDR3 is cut off 3 residues early in the read; its end comes from the germline J gene. This rearrangement joins TRBV7-3 to TRBJ2-7, with 10 bases fitting TRBD1. The CDR3 totals 15 residues. The germline gives CDR1 SGHTA, CDR2 FQGTGA. J was trimmed by 5 bases and V by 2 bases; bases with no gene match: 6. The CDR3 sequence is CASSLAPGQGDEQYF. The CDR3 bases that were read are TGTGCCAGCAGCTTAGCCCCCGGACAGGGGGACGAG. Based on the CDR3 plus reference TRBV7-3 and TRBJ2-7, the full variable domain is GAGVSQTPSNKVTEKGKYVELRCDPISGHTALYWYRQSLGQGPEFLIYFQGTGAADDSGLPNDRFFAVRPEGSVSTLKIQRTERGDSAVYLCASSLAPGQGDEQYFGPGTRLTVT.

About this clone itself: The read ends 3 residues early relative to the CDR3; the germline J gene fills the gap. This chain uses TRBV7-9 with TRBJ1-4; TRBD1 might be the D (6 bases). The V and J ends lost 6 bases and 6 bases respectively, with 11 bases between them. This CDR3 has 13 residues. CDR1 is SEHNR, CDR2 FQNEAQ, per germline (reference sequence). CDR3 bases read: TGTGCCAGCAGTCTGACAGGATATGAAAAA. It encodes CASSLTGYEK. The full CDR3 sequence reads CASSLTGYEKLFF. Drawing the rest from reference TRBV7-9 and TRBJ1-4, the complete variable domain is DTGVSQNPRHKITKRGQNVTFRCDPISEHNRLYWYRQTLGQGPEFLTYFQNEAQLEKSRLLSDRFSAERPKGSFSTLEIQRTEQGDSAMYLCASSLTGYEKLFFGSGTQLSVL.

A word on this clone: The read terminates 3 residues before the CDR3 end, so the remaining end is supplied by the germline J gene. This rearrangement joins TRBV20-1 to TRBJ1-5; 7 bases match TRBD1. The CDR3 covers 14 residues. Per germline, CDR1 DFQATT and CDR2 SNEGSKA (reference sequence). J gave up 5 bases and V 6 bases, and 10 bases lay outside the gene matches. The CDR3 bases that were read are TGCAGTGCCGGCGGACAGGACCTAGATCAGCCC. It is translated as CSAGGQDLDQP. In full, the CDR3 is CSAGGQDLDQPQHF.

In regard to this clone: The CDR3 end is not reached by the read, which stops 3 residues before it; the germline J gene fills it in. V and J are TRBV20-1 and TRBJ1-2; D is undetermined. Germline V gene lookup returns CDR1 DFQATT and CDR2 SNEGSKA (reference sequence). The CDR3 is made up of 15 amino acids. V gave up 0 bases and J gave up 5 bases, with 16 bases separating them. The part of the CDR3 DNA that was read is TGCAGTGCTAGAGAATCGGGTGCGGGGTGGTATGGC. Amino acid sequence: CSARESGAGWYG. The whole CDR3 is CSARESGAGWYGYTF.